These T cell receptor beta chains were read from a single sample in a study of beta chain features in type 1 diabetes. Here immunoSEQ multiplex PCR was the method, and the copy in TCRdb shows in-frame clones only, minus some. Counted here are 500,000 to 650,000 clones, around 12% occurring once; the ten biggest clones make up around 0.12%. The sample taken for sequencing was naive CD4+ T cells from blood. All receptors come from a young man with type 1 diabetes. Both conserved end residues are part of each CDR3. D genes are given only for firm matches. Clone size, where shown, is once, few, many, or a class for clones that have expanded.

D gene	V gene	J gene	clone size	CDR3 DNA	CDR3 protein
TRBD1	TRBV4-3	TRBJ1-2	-	TGCGCCAGCAGCCAAGAGACAGGGACGCATGGCTACACCTTC	CASSQETGTHGYTF
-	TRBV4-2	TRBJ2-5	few	TGTGCCAGCAGCCAAGATTATCGGCAGGACGGTGCGACCCAGTACTTC	CASSQDYRQDGATQYF
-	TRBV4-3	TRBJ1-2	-	TGCGCCAGCAGCCAAGATTCGTGGAAGAGAGGCTACACCTTC	CASSQDSWKRGYTF
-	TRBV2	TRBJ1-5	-	TGTGCCAGCAGTGCCGAGTATAGCAATCAGCCCCAGCATTTT	CASSAEYSNQPQHF
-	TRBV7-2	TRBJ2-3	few	TGTGCCAGCAGCTTAGCGCTGTATACGCAGTATTTT	CASSLALYTQYF
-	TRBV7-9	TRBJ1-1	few	TGTGCCAGCAGTGGGCGGCGGGCCACTGAAGCTTTCTTT	CASSGRRATEAFF
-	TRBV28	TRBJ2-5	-	TGTGCCAGCAGTTTGGGTCAAATAGAGACCCAGTACTTC	CASSLGQIETQYF
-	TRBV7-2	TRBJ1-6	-	TGTGCCAGCAGCTTAGAATCGGTGGGCTATAATTCACCCCTCCACTTT	CASSLESVGYNSPLHF
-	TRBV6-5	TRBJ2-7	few	TGTGCCAGCATCAAGGGTGATAGCGGCGAGCAGTACTTC	CASIKGDSGEQYF
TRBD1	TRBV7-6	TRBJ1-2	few	TGTGCCAGCAGCGCTGGGACAGGGTCCTCCCCTCTGGCCTTC	CASSAGTGSSPLAF
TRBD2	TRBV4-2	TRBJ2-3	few	TGTGCCAGCAGCCAAGTTAAAGCGGGAACTAGCACAGATACGCAGTATTTT	CASSQVKAGTSTDTQYF
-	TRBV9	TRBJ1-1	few	TGTGCCAGCAGCGTTGATACGACAGGAGTAAACACTGAAGCTTTCTTT	CASSVDTTGVNTEAFF
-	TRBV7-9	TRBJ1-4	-	TGTGCCAGCAGTTTCGAAATTTCCGGGACGGGTAATGAAAAACTGTTTTTT	CASSFEISGTGNEKLFF
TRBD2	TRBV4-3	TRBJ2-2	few	TGCGCCAGCAGCCAATTAGCGGGGCCTGGTACCGGGGAGCTGTTTTTT	CASSQLAGPGTGELFF
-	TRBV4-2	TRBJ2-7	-	TGTGCCAGCAGCCACGGTGGTAGGACATCGGACGGGTACGAGCAGTACTTC	CASSHGGRTSDGYEQYF
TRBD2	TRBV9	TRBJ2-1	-	TGTGCCAGCAGCGTAGAAAGCGGGGGTAGAGATGAGCAGTTCTTC	CASSVESGGRDEQFF
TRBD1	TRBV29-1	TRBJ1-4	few	TGCAGCGTTCTTCCACCGGGACAGAGGAATGAAAAACTGTTTTTT	CSVLPPGQRNEKLFF
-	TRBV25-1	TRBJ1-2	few	TGTGCCAGCAGCCCTAGACCGAGTGGGGGCTACACCTTC	CASSPRPSGGYTF
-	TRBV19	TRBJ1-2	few	TGTGCCAGTAGCCTCGACGGTGCTAACTATGGCTACACCTTC	CASSLDGANYGYTF
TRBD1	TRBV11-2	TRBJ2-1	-	TGTGCCAGCAGCGTGAGGACAGGGCCTTTCAATGAGCAGTTCTTC	CASSVRTGPFNEQFF
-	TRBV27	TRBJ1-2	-	TGTGCCAGCAAGATGGGGTCCCGATCCTATGGCTACACCTTC	CASKMGSRSYGYTF
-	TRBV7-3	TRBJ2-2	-	TGTGCCAGCAGCCTCCGCCCCGGGGAGCTGTTTTTT	CASSLRPGELFF
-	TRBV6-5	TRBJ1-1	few	TGTGCCAGCAGCCGCCTGGGGGTTCAGAACACTGAAGCTTTCTTT	CASSRLGVQNTEAFF
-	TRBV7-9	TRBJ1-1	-	TGTGCCAGCAGGGCCTTTAAGAACACTGAAGCTTTCTTT	CASRAFKNTEAFF
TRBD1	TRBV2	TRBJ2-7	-	TGTGCCAGCAGTGAACGGACAGGGGGCTACGAGCAGTACTTC	CASSERTGGYEQYF
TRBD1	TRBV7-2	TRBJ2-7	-	TGTGCCAGCAGCTCCCGGACAGGGGCCTCCTACGAGCAGTACTTC	CASSSRTGASYEQYF
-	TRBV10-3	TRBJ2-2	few	TGTGCCAGTGGCCGGGACATAGACACCGGGGAGCTGTTTTTT	CASGRDIDTGELFF
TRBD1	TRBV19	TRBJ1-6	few	TGTGCCAGTAGTATAGATCCGACAGGGGGTGGTTCACCCCTCCACTTT	CASSIDPTGGGSPLHF
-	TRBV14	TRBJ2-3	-	TGTGCCAGCAGCCAAGATTTGAGGGTTGGTGATACGCAGTATTTT	CASSQDLRVGDTQYF
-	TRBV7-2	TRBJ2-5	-	TGTGCCAGCAGCTTAGTTAGGGGCAGGGGATCAGAGACCCAGTACTTC	CASSLVRGRGSETQYF
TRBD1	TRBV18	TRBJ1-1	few	TGTGCCAGCTCCCTTGACGGACAGGGGCCTGAAGCTTTCTTT	CASSLDGQGPEAFF
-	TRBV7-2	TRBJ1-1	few	TGTGCCAGCAGCCCCCAGCAGGAAACTGAAGCTTTCTTT	CASSPQQETEAFF
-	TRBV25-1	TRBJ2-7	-	TGTGCCAGCAGCGGAAACTTCTACGAGCAGTACTTC	CASSGNFYEQYF
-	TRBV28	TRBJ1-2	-	TGTGCCAGCAGTTTATCAGCCTATGGCTACACCTTC	CASSLSAYGYTF
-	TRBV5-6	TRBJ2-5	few	TGTGCCAGCAGCTGGGGGTTAGAGACCCAGTACTTC	CASSWGLETQYF
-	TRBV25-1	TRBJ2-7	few	TGTGCCAGCAGTGACAGCCTCGGGATTGGCGAGCAGTACTTC	CASSDSLGIGEQYF
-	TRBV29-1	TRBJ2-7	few	TGCAGCGTTCTAGGTCAGGTGAGCTCCTACGAGCAGTACTTC	CSVLGQVSSYEQYF
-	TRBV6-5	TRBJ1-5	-	TGTGCCAGCAGTTACTCAAACGGTCCGAAGTCGCACCAGCATTTT	CASSYSNGPKSHQHF
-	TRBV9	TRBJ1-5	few	TGTGCCAGCAGCGTAGAGGGTTGGGCTGGTCAGCCCCAGCATTTT	CASSVEGWAGQPQHF
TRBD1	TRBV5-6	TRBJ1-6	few	TGTGCCAGCAGCTTGGCAGGACAGGGGGTTGCAATCTCACCCCTCCACTTT	CASSLAGQGVAISPLHF
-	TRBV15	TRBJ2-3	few	TGTGCCACCAGCAGAGATAATGGGGCGGGTAGCGGAGATACGCAGTATTTT	CATSRDNGAGSGDTQYF
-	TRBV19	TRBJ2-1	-	TGTGCCAGTAGTATAGGAGGAAGCCCGCTAGGGGACAATGAGCAGTTCTTC	CASSIGGSPLGDNEQFF
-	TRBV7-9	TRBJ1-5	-	TGTGCCAGCAGCTTCGGCAGGGGTAGCAATCAGCCCCAGCATTTT	CASSFGRGSNQPQHF
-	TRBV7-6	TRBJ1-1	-	TGTGCCAGCAGCTTAGTCCTACCGGCCCCAGCGGCCTCGAACACTGAAGCTTTCTTT	CASSLVLPAPAASNTEAFF
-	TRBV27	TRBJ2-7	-	TGTGCCAGCAGTTTGGCCCAGGAGGGCTACGAGCAGTACTTC	CASSLAQEGYEQYF
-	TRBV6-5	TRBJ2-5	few	TGTGCCAGCAGTACCTCTGGGGCCCAGTACTTC	CASSTSGAQYF